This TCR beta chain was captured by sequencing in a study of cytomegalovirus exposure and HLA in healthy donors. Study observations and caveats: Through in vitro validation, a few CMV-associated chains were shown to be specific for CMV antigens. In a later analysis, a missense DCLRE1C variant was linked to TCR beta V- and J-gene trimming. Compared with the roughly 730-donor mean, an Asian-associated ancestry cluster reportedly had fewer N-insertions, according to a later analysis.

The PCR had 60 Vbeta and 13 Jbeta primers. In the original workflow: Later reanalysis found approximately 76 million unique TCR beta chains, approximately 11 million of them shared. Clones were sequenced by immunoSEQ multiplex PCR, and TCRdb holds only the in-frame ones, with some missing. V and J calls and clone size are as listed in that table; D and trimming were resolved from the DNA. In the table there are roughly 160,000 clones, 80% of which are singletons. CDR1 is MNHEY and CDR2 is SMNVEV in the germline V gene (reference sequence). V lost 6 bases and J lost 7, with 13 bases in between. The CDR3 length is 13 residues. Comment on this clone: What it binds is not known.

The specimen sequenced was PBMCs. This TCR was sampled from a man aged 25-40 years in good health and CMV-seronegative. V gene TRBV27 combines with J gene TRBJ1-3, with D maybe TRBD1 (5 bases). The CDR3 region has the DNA TGTGCCAGCAGACCAGGAGCAGGGAACACCATATATTTT. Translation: CASRPGAGNTIYF.